This T cell receptor (beta chain) came from a study of blood T cell repertoires in COVID-19. Those enrolled in Seattle joined during active infection and were followed longitudinally afterward. The table came from immunoSEQ multiplex PCR; TCRdb's copy has only in-frame clones and leaves some out. The sample contains hundreds of thousands of clones, 65% to 90% of which appear only once. V was shortened by 5 bases and J by 1 base, with 13 bases between the two germline ends. The V gene's germline CDR1 is SEHNR and CDR2 FQNEAQ (reference sequence). This CDR3 has 15 amino acids. This TCR came from a man between 50 and 59 years old with COVID-19, enrolled during active disease. The genes are TRBV7-9 and TRBJ2-3; possible D gene TRBD1, 5 bases. Sequenced input: peripheral blood. The CDR3 DNA reads TGTGCCAGCAGCCGCAGGGTGGCGCGCACAGATACGCAGTATTTT. This gives the protein CASSRRVARTDTQYF. Full variable domain (outside the CDR3, taken from reference TRBV7-9 and TRBJ2-3): DTGVSQNPRHKITKRGQNVTFRCDPISEHNRLYWYRQTLGQGPEFLTYFQNEAQLEKSRLLSDRFSAERPKGSFSTLEIQRTEQGDSAMYLCASSRRVARTDTQYFGPGTRLTVL.